This entry lists 15 T cell receptor beta chains sequenced from one sample in a study of T cell responses to AZD1222 COVID-19 vaccine. Data came from immunoSEQ multiplex PCR; TCRdb stores just in-frame clones and leaves some out. The sample lists 150,000 to 190,000 clones, 90% occurring once. The specimen comprised peripheral blood, sampled 28 days after the second AZD1222 dose. Receptors were obtained from an adult who received the AZD1222 COVID-19 vaccine.

This chain uses TRBV18 with TRBJ2-1; 10 bases line up with TRBD2. Trimming cost V 4 bases and J 7 bases; bases outside gene matches: 7. Germline CDR1 is KGHSH and CDR2 is LQKENI. CDR3 length: 15 residues. The CDR3: CASSHSSGGRNEQFF. The CDR3 DNA follows: TGTGCCAGCTCACATTCTAGCGGGGGCCGGAATGAGCAGTTCTTC.

This clone was observed a few times. The sample contains more than one DNA sequence encoding this CDR3. V is TRBV19 and J is TRBJ1-1; TRBD1 is a possible D gene (6 bases). V was shortened by 1 base and J by 1 base, with 7 bases between the two germline ends. This CDR3 has 14 residues. Germline CDR1 is LNHDA and CDR2 is SQIVND (reference sequence). CDR3 sequence reads: CASSIGGRNTEAFF. CDR3 coding DNA: TGTGCCAGTAGTATAGGGGGGCGGAACACTGAAGCTTTCTTT.

The chain is built from TRBV4-2 and TRBJ2-2; tentatively, D is TRBD2 (6 bases). The CDR3 contains 17 residues. Germline V gene lookup returns CDR1 LGHNA and CDR2 YNFKEQ. With 1 base removed from V and 1 base from J, the gap between germline ends came to 13 bases. The CDR3 DNA reads as TGTGCCAGCAGCCAAGCGGTCGGGGGAAGGAACACCGGGGAGCTGTTTTTT. It is translated as CASSQAVGGRNTGELFF.

This chain links TRBV2 with TRBJ1-1; 9 bases match TRBD1. Trimming took 6 bases from V and 5 from J; bases not matched to a gene: 10. The CDR3 runs to 15 residues. Per the germline V gene, CDR1 is SNHLY and CDR2 is FYNNEI. This CDR3 is CASRARQGVRTEAFF. CDR3 DNA sequence: TGTGCCAGCAGAGCACGACAGGGGGTCCGGACTGAAGCTTTCTTT.

This chain connects TRBV7-6 to TRBJ1-6; D unresolved. CDR3 size: 16 residues. The germline gives CDR1 SGHVS, CDR2 FNYEAQ. Trimming removed 1 base from V and 2 bases from J, with 9 bases in between. CDR3 residues: CASSLGTKPYNSPLHF. The CDR3 DNA reads as TGTGCCAGCAGCTTAGGAACGAAACCCTATAATTCACCCCTCCACTTT.

The rearrangement joins TRBV11-3 to TRBJ2-1; weak D call: TRBD2 (6 bases). V shed 4 bases and J shed 0 bases, with 13 bases lying between them. The CDR3 loop spans 16 amino acids. Germline V CDR1 and CDR2: SGHNT, YENEEA. The CDR3 region is CASSSRDSDSYNEQFF. CDR3 DNA sequence: TGTGCCAGCAGCTCCCGGGACTCAGACTCCTACAATGAGCAGTTCTTC.

The genes are TRBV5-1 and TRBJ2-2; D is ambiguous. The germline gives CDR1 SGHRS, CDR2 YFSETQ. This CDR3 has 14 amino acids. Trimming pared 7 bases from V and 0 bases from J, leaving 10 bases between. In DNA, the CDR3 is TGCGCCAGCGGGCCGACCACGAACACCGGGGAGCTGTTTTTT. This sequence encodes CASGPTTNTGELFF. Looking up the rest from reference TRBV5-1 and TRBJ2-2 gives the full variable domain: KAGVTQTPRYLIKTRGQQVTLSCSPISGHRSVSWYQQTPGQGLQFLFEYFSETQRNKGNFPGRFSGRQFSNSRSEMNVSTLELGDSALYLCASGPTTNTGELFFGEGSRLTVL.

This clone has only one observation. The V gene is TRBV3-1 (or the pseudogene TRBV3-2), the J gene TRBJ1-1; D unresolved. CDR1 is LGHDT and CDR2 is YNNKEL in the germline V gene (reference sequence). V lost 3 bases to trimming and J lost 0 bases, with 8 bases between them. This CDR3 is 14 amino acids long. The CDR3 here is CASSQQTLNTEAFF. In DNA form, the CDR3 reads TGTGCCAGCAGCCAGCAAACTTTGAACACTGAAGCTTTCTTT.

The CDR3 protein is CASSLVRTSGSIHEQYF. As DNA, the CDR3 is TGTGCCAGCAGCCTAGTCCGGACTAGCGGGAGTATCCACGAGCAGTACTTC. This chain connects TRBV5-4 to TRBJ2-7, with TRBD2 matching 13 bases. Germline assignment: CDR1 SGHNT and CDR2 YYREEE (reference sequence). This CDR3 has 17 amino acids. The junction had 12 bases not matched to a gene; V was cut back by 4 bases and J by 5 bases.

The rearrangement joins TRBV10-3 to TRBJ1-1, with TRBD1 matching over 11 bases. The germline V gene has CDR1 ENHRY and CDR2 SYGVKD. The CDR3 has 17 amino acids. The trim removed 1 base at V and 0 bases at J, leaving 4 bases unmatched. CDR3 nucleotides: TGTGCCATCAGTGAGTTCAGGACAGGGGGCGTGAACACTGAAGCTTTCTTT. Its translation: CAISEFRTGGVNTEAFF.

This chain joins TRBV4-1 and TRBJ1-1, with 7 bases aligning to TRBD1. Germline values: CDR1 MGHRA, CDR2 YSYEKL. CDR3 size: 18 residues. Trimming cost V 2 bases and J 7 bases; bases outside gene matches: 19. As DNA, the CDR3 is TGCGCCAGCAGCCAACCCTTCTCAACAGGGGACCGAGGGCTTGAAGCTTTCTTT. This gives the protein CASSQPFSTGDRGLEAFF.

This chain connects TRBV6-5 to TRBJ2-7; 8 bases are shared with TRBD2. The trim removed 5 bases at V and 2 bases at J, leaving 8 bases unmatched. CDR1 and CDR2 (germline): MNHEY, SVGAGI. The CDR3 has 15 residues. The CDR3 loop is CASSRDSGNTYEQYF. Written as DNA, the CDR3 is TGTGCCAGCAGTAGAGATAGCGGGAATACCTACGAGCAGTACTTC.

The V gene is TRBV9, the J gene TRBJ2-3; D is possibly TRBD1 (6 bases). The germline V gene encodes CDR1 SGDLS and CDR2 YYNGEE. CDR3 length equals 15 residues. V was clipped by 5 bases and J by 2 bases, with 15 bases between them. In nucleotides, the CDR3 is TGTGCCAGCAGACCTACAGGGTTCGCCACAGATACGCAGTATTTT. It encodes CASRPTGFATDTQYF.

V and J are TRBV2 and TRBJ1-3; D not resolved. Between the trimmed V and J ends, which lost 6 bases and 1 base, there was a span of 7 bases. Per germline, CDR1 SNHLY and CDR2 FYNNEI. The CDR3 extends over 13 amino acids. The CDR3 is CASRAGSGNTIYF. The DNA for the CDR3 is TGTGCCAGCAGGGCGGGGTCTGGAAACACCATATATTTT.

DNA of the CDR3: TGTGCCAGCAGCCGGGGGTGGGACCTCATGAACACTGAAGCTTTCTTT. Encoded protein: CASSRGWDLMNTEAFF. The chain uses TRBV28 and TRBJ1-1; weak D call: TRBD1 (5 bases). Trimming took off 6 bases at V and 0 bases at J, with 17 bases between the two ends. The CDR3 is 16 residues long. The germline V gene has CDR1 MDHEN and CDR2 SYDVKM.